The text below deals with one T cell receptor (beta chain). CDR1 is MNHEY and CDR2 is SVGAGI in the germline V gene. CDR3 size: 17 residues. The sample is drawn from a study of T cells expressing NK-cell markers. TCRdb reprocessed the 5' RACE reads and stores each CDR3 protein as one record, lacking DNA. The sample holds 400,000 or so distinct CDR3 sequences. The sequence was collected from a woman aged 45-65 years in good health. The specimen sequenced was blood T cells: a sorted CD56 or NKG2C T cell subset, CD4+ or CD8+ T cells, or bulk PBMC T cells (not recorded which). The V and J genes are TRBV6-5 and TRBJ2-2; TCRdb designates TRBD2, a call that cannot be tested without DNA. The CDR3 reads CASSPLAGGPNTGELFF.